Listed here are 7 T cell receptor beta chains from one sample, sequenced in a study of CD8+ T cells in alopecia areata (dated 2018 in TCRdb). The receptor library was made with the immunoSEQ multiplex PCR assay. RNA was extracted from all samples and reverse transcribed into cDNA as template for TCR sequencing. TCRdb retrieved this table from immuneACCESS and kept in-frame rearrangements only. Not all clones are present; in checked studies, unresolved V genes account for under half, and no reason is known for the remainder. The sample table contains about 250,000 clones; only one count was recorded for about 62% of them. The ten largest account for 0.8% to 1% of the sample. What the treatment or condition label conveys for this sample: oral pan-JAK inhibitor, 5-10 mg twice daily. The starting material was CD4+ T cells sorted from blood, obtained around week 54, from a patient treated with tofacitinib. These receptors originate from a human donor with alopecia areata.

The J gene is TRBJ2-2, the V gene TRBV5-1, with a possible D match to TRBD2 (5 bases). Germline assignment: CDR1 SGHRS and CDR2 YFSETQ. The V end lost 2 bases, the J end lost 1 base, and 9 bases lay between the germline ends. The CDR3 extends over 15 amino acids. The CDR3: CASSFLRGNTGELFF. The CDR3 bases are TGCGCCAGCAGCTTCCTCCGGGGGAACACCGGGGAGCTGTTTTTT. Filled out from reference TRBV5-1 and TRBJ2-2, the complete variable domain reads KAGVTQTPRYLIKTRGQQVTLSCSPISGHRSVSWYQQTPGQGLQFLFEYFSETQRNKGNFPGRFSGRQFSNSRSEMNVSTLELGDSALYLCASSFLRGNTGELFFGEGSRLTVL.

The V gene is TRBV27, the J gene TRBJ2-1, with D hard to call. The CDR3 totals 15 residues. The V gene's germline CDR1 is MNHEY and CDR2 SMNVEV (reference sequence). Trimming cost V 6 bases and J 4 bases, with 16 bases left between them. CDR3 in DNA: TGTGCCAGCAGCCCTGGGGTCAGCTTGTACAATGAGCAGTTCTTC. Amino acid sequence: CASSPGVSLYNEQFF.

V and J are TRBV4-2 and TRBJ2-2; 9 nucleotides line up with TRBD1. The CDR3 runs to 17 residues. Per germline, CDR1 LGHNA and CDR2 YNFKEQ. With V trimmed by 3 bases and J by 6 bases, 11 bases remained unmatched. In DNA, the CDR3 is TGTGCCAGCAGCCACGACCCCCGCGACAGGGGGTCCGGGGAGCTGTTTTTT. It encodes CASSHDPRDRGSGELFF.

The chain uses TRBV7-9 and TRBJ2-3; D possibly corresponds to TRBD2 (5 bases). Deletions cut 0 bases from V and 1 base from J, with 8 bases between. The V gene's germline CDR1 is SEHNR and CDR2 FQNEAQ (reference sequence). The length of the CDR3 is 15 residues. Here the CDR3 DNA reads TGTGCCAGCAGCTTAGCGGCGGGCGGCACAGATACGCAGTATTTT. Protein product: CASSLAAGGTDTQYF.

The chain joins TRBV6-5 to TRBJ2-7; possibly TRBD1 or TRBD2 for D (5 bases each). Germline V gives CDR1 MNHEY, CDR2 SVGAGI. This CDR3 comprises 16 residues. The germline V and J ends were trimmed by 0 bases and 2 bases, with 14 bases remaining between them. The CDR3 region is CASSYSGVDSPYEQYF. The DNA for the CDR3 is TGTGCCAGCAGTTACTCGGGGGTAGACAGCCCCTACGAGCAGTACTTC.

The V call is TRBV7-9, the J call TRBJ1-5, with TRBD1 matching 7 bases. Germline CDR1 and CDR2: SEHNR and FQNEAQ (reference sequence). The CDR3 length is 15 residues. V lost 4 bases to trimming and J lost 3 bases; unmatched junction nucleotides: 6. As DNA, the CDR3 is TGTGCCAGCAGCTCCTACGACAGGGACAATCAGCCCCAGCATTTT. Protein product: CASSSYDRDNQPQHF. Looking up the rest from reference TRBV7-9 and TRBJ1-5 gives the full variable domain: DTGVSQNPRHKITKRGQNVTFRCDPISEHNRLYWYRQTLGQGPEFLTYFQNEAQLEKSRLLSDRFSAERPKGSFSTLEIQRTEQGDSAMYLCASSSYDRDNQPQHFGDGTRLSIL.

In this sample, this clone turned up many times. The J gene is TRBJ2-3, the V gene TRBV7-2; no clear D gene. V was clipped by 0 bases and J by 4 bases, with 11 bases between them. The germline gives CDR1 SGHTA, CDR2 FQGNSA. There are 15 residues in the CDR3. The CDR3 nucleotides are TGTGCCAGCAGCTTAGCGCTGGGATGGGCAGATACGCAGTATTTT. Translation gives CASSLALGWADTQYF.